The 32 T cell receptor beta chains presented below share a single source sample, sequenced in a study of cytomegalovirus exposure and HLA in healthy donors (dated by TCRdb to 2017 to 2019). Library preparation employed the immunoSEQ multiplex PCR assay. A mixture of 60 forward primers for TCR Vbeta segments and 13 reverse primers for TCR Jbeta segments was used in the multiplex PCR. TCRdb took this table from immuneACCESS and kept in-frame rearrangements with V and J called. Such tables lack part of the clones; where checked against another copy, unresolved V genes explain under half of the gap, and the rest is unexplained. The sample table lists about 200,000 clones, approximately 78% of them with a count of one. In total, the top ten clones hold 2.5% to 3.5% of the sample. The sequenced sample consisted of PBMCs. These receptors were taken from a woman aged 35 to 49 in good health and CMV-seronegative.

This clone showed up just once. This chain connects TRBV2 to TRBJ2-1, with 8 bases aligning to TRBD2. V lost 7 bases and J lost 7; bases outside the gene matches: 12. Germline CDR1 is SNHLY and CDR2 is FYNNEI. This CDR3 comprises 15 residues. Here the CDR3 DNA reads TGTGCCAGCACCGGGGGGGGCCGGGGTATGAATGAGCAGTTCTTC. It yields the protein CASTGGGRGMNEQFF.

V gene TRBV28 combines with J gene TRBJ2-7; 9 nucleotides line up with TRBD2. The CDR3 loop spans 15 amino acids. Germline values: CDR1 MDHEN, CDR2 SYDVKM. V trimming: 5 bases; J trimming: 4 bases; junction bases outside the gene matches: 9. CDR3 in amino acids: CASSGALAGLYEQYF. The DNA for the CDR3 is TGTGCCAGCAGTGGGGCTCTAGCGGGACTATACGAGCAGTACTTC.

The chain uses TRBV15 and TRBJ1-1, with D maybe TRBD1 (6 bases). The CDR3 covers 15 residues. V was shortened by 0 bases and J by 4 bases, with 12 bases between the two germline ends. CDR1 is LNHNV and CDR2 is YYDKDF in the germline V gene (reference sequence). The CDR3 here is CATSRDKLGGTEAFF. As DNA, the CDR3 is TGTGCCACCAGCAGAGACAAGTTAGGGGGCACTGAAGCTTTCTTT.

The chain uses TRBV2 and TRBJ1-2; possible D gene TRBD1, 5 bases. This CDR3 region has 15 residues. Germline CDR1 SNHLY, CDR2 FYNNEI. Trimming shortened V by 4 bases and J by 4 bases, and 16 bases separated the two germline ends. The CDR3 is CASSGEAGRSYGYTF. The CDR3, as DNA: TGTGCCAGCAGTGGAGAAGCAGGGCGGAGCTATGGCTACACCTTC. The variable domain in full, with the rest retrieved from reference TRBV2 and TRBJ1-2, is EPEVTQTPSHQVTQMGQEVILRCVPISNHLYFYWYRQILGQKVEFLVSFYNNEISEKSEIFDDQFSVERPDGSNFTLKIRSTKLEDSAMYFCASSGEAGRSYGYTFGSGTRLTVV.

J is TRBJ2-2 and V is TRBV5-1; 10 bases align to TRBD2. Germline V gives CDR1 SGHRS, CDR2 YFSETQ. This CDR3 is 16 amino acids long. J was trimmed by 1 base and V by 4 bases; bases with no gene match: 4. This chain's CDR3 is CASSIWTSGNTGELFF. The CDR3 region has the DNA TGCGCCAGCAGCATCTGGACTAGCGGGAACACCGGGGAGCTGTTTTTT.

The rearrangement joins TRBV4-1 to TRBJ2-2, with D perhaps matching TRBD1 (6 bases). V was shortened by 2 bases and J by 5 bases, with 12 bases between the two germline ends. CDR1 is MGHRA, CDR2 YSYEKL, per germline. The CDR3 is 15 residues long. CDR3 region: CASSQSRGVTGELFF. CDR3 coding DNA: TGCGCCAGCAGCCAAAGCAGGGGAGTAACCGGGGAGCTGTTTTTT.

The V gene is TRBV27, the J gene TRBJ1-3; TRBD1 aligns across 8 bases. The CDR3 is 16 residues long. Germline-derived CDR1 and CDR2 are MNHEY and SMNVEV (reference sequence). Losses at the gene ends were 5 bases for V and 3 bases for J; bases not matched to a gene: 9. The CDR3 nucleotides are TGTGCCAGCAGTCGCGGACAGGGACTTTATGGAAACACCATATATTTT. Its protein is CASSRGQGLYGNTIYF.

The chain uses TRBV6-1 and TRBJ1-1, with D possibly matching TRBD1 (6 bases). The CDR3 is 15 amino acids. Trimming removed 11 bases from V and 1 base from J, with 20 bases in between. CDR1 and CDR2 (germline): MNHNS, SASEGT. CDR3 sequence (DNA): TGTGCCTCAAAAGTGGCAGGGGCCACGAACACTGAAGCTTTCTTT. This encodes CASKVAGATNTEAFF.

This clone came up a few times. The V call is TRBV10-3, the J call TRBJ2-2; TRBD2 agrees at 10 bases. The CDR3 runs to 15 residues. Germline V gives CDR1 ENHRY, CDR2 SYGVKD. Trimming at V came to 8 bases and at J to 6 bases, leaving 9 bases not matched to a gene. CDR3 DNA sequence: TGTGCCATCTCCCAGCGGGAGGGTGTGGCCGGGGAGCTGTTTTTT. Protein product: CAISQREGVAGELFF.

This chain uses TRBV19 with TRBJ2-3; TRBD2 aligns across 10 bases. The length of the CDR3 is 17 residues. Germline CDR1 LNHDA, CDR2 SQIVND (reference sequence). V lost 4 bases and J lost 4; bases outside the gene matches: 11. The CDR3: CASSRGGAGGPADTQYF. The DNA for the CDR3 is TGTGCCAGTAGTAGAGGAGGAGCGGGAGGGCCGGCAGATACGCAGTATTTT. Full variable domain (outside the CDR3, taken from reference TRBV19 and TRBJ2-3): DGGITQSPKYLFRKEGQNVTLSCEQNLNHDAMYWYRQDPGQGLRLIYYSQIVNDFQKGDIAEGYSVSREKKESFPLTVTSAQKNPTAFYLCASSRGGAGGPADTQYFGPGTRLTVL.

The chain employs TRBV7-8 and TRBJ2-3; 7 bases map to TRBD2. Unmatched junction bases numbered 10, after V lost 3 bases and J lost 4 bases. The CDR3 extends over 16 amino acids. From germline, CDR1 is SGHVS and CDR2 FQNEAQ. DNA for the CDR3: TGTGCCAGCAGCTTTCGGGGGGATACCTACGCAGATACGCAGTATTTT. This translates into CASSFRGDTYADTQYF.

This chain joins TRBV9 and TRBJ1-1, with no clear D. V gave up 0 bases and J gave up 6 bases, with 15 bases separating them. CDR1 is SGDLS and CDR2 is YYNGEE in the germline V gene. The CDR3 has 15 amino acids. The CDR3 nucleotides are TGTGCCAGCAGCGTAGCCGATAGGCCTCGGGCTGAAGCTTTCTTT. Translation gives CASSVADRPRAEAFF.

This chain links TRBV6-1 with TRBJ2-5, with 8 positions matching TRBD2. The CDR3 is 15 residues long. V lost 6 bases, J lost 5 bases, and 11 bases stayed unmatched. CDR1 is MNHNS, CDR2 SASEGT, per germline. The CDR3 protein is CASSLGREAIETQYF. In DNA form, the CDR3 reads TGTGCCAGCAGCCTGGGGCGGGAGGCGATTGAGACCCAGTACTTC.

The chain recombines TRBV28 with TRBJ1-1, with no clear D. The length of the CDR3 is 15 residues. V was cut by 2 bases and J by 4 bases, with 14 bases left in between. Per germline, CDR1 MDHEN and CDR2 SYDVKM. As DNA, the CDR3 is TGTGCCAGCAGTTTACCCCCGCCTAGGAGCACTGAAGCTTTCTTT. It encodes CASSLPPPRSTEAFF. Filled out from reference TRBV28 and TRBJ1-1, the complete variable domain reads DVKVTQSSRYLVKRTGEKVFLECVQDMDHENMFWYRQDPGLGLRLIYFSYDVKMKEKGDIPEGYSVSREKKERFSLILESASTNQTSMYLCASSLPPPRSTEAFFGQGTRLTVV.

The sample holds a few counts of this clone. This chain links TRBV2 with TRBJ2-1, with no clear D. This CDR3 has 11 amino acids. The V end lost 4 bases, the J end lost 7 bases, and 5 bases lay between the germline ends. Germline V gene sequence: CDR1 SNHLY, CDR2 FYNNEI. CDR3 in amino acids: CASSVYNEQFF. CDR3 DNA: TGTGCCAGCAGTGTCTATAATGAGCAGTTCTTC.

The chain is built from TRBV2 and TRBJ1-2; no definite D call. V was clipped by 2 bases and J by 4 bases, with 8 bases between them. Per the germline V gene, CDR1 is SNHLY and CDR2 is FYNNEI. The CDR3 length is 13 residues. CDR3 sequence: CASSEQESYGYTF. CDR3 coding DNA: TGTGCCAGCAGTGAACAGGAAAGCTATGGCTACACCTTC.

The gene calls are TRBV11-3 and TRBJ2-3, with D perhaps matching TRBD2 (6 bases). This CDR3 has 14 residues. Trimming took off 5 bases at V and 8 bases at J, with 17 bases between the two ends. Germline V gene sequence: CDR1 SGHNT, CDR2 YENEEA. The CDR3 DNA sequence: TGTGCCAGCAGCGCCGGGACTTCAGTCGCTACGCAGTATTTT. It specifies CASSAGTSVATQYF.

This chain connects TRBV7-3 to TRBJ2-2; 10 bases are shared with TRBD2. This CDR3 contains 16 residues. CDR1 is SGHTA, CDR2 FQGTGA, per germline. V trimming: 5 bases; J trimming: 3 bases; junction bases outside the gene matches: 6. This chain's CDR3 is CASSPLAGADTGELFF. Here the CDR3 DNA reads TGTGCCAGCAGCCCTCTAGCGGGAGCAGACACCGGGGAGCTGTTTTTT.

This rearrangement joins TRBV7-2 to TRBJ1-1, with unresolved D. CDR3 length: 14 amino acids. Germline V gene lookup returns CDR1 SGHTA and CDR2 FQGNSA. Trimming took 6 bases from V and 6 from J, leaving 17 bases between them. The CDR3 here is CASRSDKSIAEAFF. Here the CDR3 DNA reads TGTGCCAGCAGATCCGACAAGAGTATCGCTGAAGCTTTCTTT.

J is TRBJ2-5 and V is TRBV4-2, with D uncertain. V was clipped by 4 bases and J by 2 bases, with 14 bases between them. Per the germline V gene, CDR1 is LGHNA and CDR2 is YNFKEQ. This CDR3 is 15 amino acids long. The CDR3 reads CASSPQRGDQETQYF. The CDR3 region has the DNA TGTGCCAGCAGCCCGCAGAGAGGAGATCAAGAGACCCAGTACTTC.

The J gene is TRBJ1-5, the V gene TRBV5-8; D is uncertain. The CDR3 is 15 amino acids. V was pared by 2 bases and J by 1 base, with 10 bases between. Germline CDR1 is SGHTS and CDR2 is YDEGEE. The CDR3 spells CASSFRGMSNQPQHF. The DNA for the CDR3 is TGTGCCAGCAGCTTTAGAGGGATGAGCAATCAGCCCCAGCATTTT.

The genes are TRBV7-9 and TRBJ2-7; TRBD1 aligns across 8 bases. The germline V gene has CDR1 SEHNR and CDR2 FQNEAQ (reference sequence). CDR3 length: 14 residues. After removal of 0 bases from V and 7 bases from J, the junction contained 5 bases not matched to a gene. CDR3: CASSLADRAGEQYF. The CDR3 bases are TGTGCCAGCAGCTTAGCGGACAGGGCTGGGGAGCAGTACTTC.

V and J are TRBV7-9 and TRBJ2-7, with 12 bases matching TRBD2. The CDR3 is 15 residues long. Germline trimming cut 4 bases from V and 4 bases from J; bases unmatched to any gene: 5. CDR1 SEHNR and CDR2 FQNEAQ come from the germline V gene (reference sequence). CDR3 sequence (DNA): TGTGCCAGCAGCTCCCTAGCGGGAGGGCCATACGAGCAGTACTTC. Its translation: CASSSLAGGPYEQYF.

The V call is TRBV29-1, the J call TRBJ1-4; D is possibly TRBD1 (5 bases). The germline CDR1 and CDR2 sequences are SQVTM and ANQGSEA. V was clipped by 7 bases and J by 8 bases, with 14 bases between them. The CDR3 spans 12 residues. CDR3 in amino acids: CSGGVRGEKLFF. In DNA, the CDR3 is TGCAGCGGGGGGGTTCGAGGGGAAAAACTGTTTTTT.

The rearrangement joins TRBV7-3 to TRBJ1-1, with 10 nucleotides matching TRBD1. The ends lost 0 bases at V and 0 bases at J; junction bases unmatched: 1. Germline V gives CDR1 SGHTA, CDR2 FQGTGA. This CDR3 has 16 residues. The CDR3 sequence: CASSLTGTGVNTEAFF. CDR3 bases: TGTGCCAGCAGCTTAACTGGGACAGGGGTGAACACTGAAGCTTTCTTT.

The V and J genes are TRBV5-1 and TRBJ2-7, with TRBD2 matching 13 bases. J was trimmed by 3 bases and V by 5 bases; bases with no gene match: 8. This CDR3 contains 16 residues. Germline CDR1 is SGHRS and CDR2 is YFSETQ. The CDR3 region is CASRGSGLAGIYEQYF. DNA of the CDR3: TGCGCCAGCAGGGGTTCGGGACTAGCGGGAATCTACGAGCAGTACTTC.

The rearrangement joins TRBV10-1 to TRBJ1-1, with TRBD1 matching over 10 bases. Germline V gives CDR1 WNHNN, CDR2 SYGVQD (reference sequence). V lost 1 base, J lost 4 bases, and 3 bases stayed unmatched. CDR3 length: 15 residues. CDR3 amino acids: CASSEYRTGGTEAFF. CDR3 coding DNA: TGCGCCAGCAGTGAGTACAGGACAGGGGGCACTGAAGCTTTCTTT.

This chain uses TRBV7-9 with TRBJ2-1; D possibly corresponds to TRBD2 (5 bases). This CDR3 is built from 13 residues. V was shortened by 4 bases and J by 6 bases, with 10 bases between the two germline ends. Per the germline V gene, CDR1 is SEHNR and CDR2 is FQNEAQ (reference sequence). CDR3 coding DNA: TGTGCCAGCAGCTCTCGGGCGGGCAATGAGCAGTTCTTC. This gives the protein CASSSRAGNEQFF.

CDR3 sequence reads: CASSIGGRVSNEQFF. CDR3 sequence (DNA): TGTGCCAGTAGTATTGGGGGCAGGGTCTCGAATGAGCAGTTCTTC. V gene TRBV19 combines with J gene TRBJ2-1; possible D gene TRBD1, 6 bases. The germline V gene encodes CDR1 LNHDA and CDR2 SQIVND (reference sequence). V was trimmed by 3 bases and J by 7 bases, leaving 16 bases between them. CDR3 length: 15 residues.

This chain uses TRBV5-1 with TRBJ2-5, with 7 bases lining up with TRBD2. The CDR3 is 15 amino acids. V shed 4 bases, J shed 3 bases, and the junction held 9 bases outside the gene matches. Germline V gene lookup returns CDR1 SGHRS and CDR2 YFSETQ. CDR3: CASSLGRSGKETQYF. DNA of the CDR3: TGCGCCAGCAGCCTGGGTAGGAGCGGGAAAGAGACCCAGTACTTC.

The V gene is TRBV29-1, the J gene TRBJ2-7; 10 positions match TRBD2. The CDR3 runs to 14 residues. Germline V gene data show CDR1 as SQVTM and CDR2 as ANQGSEA. J gave up 3 bases and V 4 bases, and 6 bases lay outside the gene matches. The chain's CDR3 is CSVASSGSFYEQYF. The CDR3 coding sequence is TGCAGCGTTGCATCTAGCGGGAGCTTCTACGAGCAGTACTTC.

The chain links TRBV12-5 to TRBJ1-1; D is unresolved. CDR3 length: 18 residues. Germline CDR1 and CDR2: LGHNT and FRNRAP. Trimming took off 2 bases at V and 1 base at J, with 20 bases between the two ends. CDR3 nucleotides: TGTGCTAGTGGTTTGCCCCAAATGGCAGATCGATGGAACACTGAAGCTTTCTTT. Residues: CASGLPQMADRWNTEAFF.